This T cell receptor (beta chain) derives from a study of shared clonotypes between healthy human individuals. CD8 memory pooled CD45RO+ cells and CCR7-negative CD45RA+ TemRA cells. The V and J ends lost 8 bases and 6 bases respectively, with 23 bases between them. The CDR3 has 15 amino acids. The germline V gene has CDR1 MNHEY and CDR2 SMNVEV (reference sequence). This clone was found a few times. Profiling relied on immunoSEQ multiplex PCR, and the TCRdb table lists in-frame clones only, not all of them. The sample records about 120,000 clones, about 71% being singletons. The clonotype comes from a woman in her thirties in good health. V is TRBV27 and J is TRBJ2-7; the D gene is possibly TRBD1 (6 bases). Sequencing input: memory CD8+ T cells sorted from blood. Noted subset: CD45RO+ cells pooled with CCR7-negative TemRA cells. The chain's CDR3 is CASAPFTGRNGEQYF. CDR3 coding DNA: TGTGCCAGCGCGCCTTTTACAGGGAGAAACGGCGAGCAGTACTTC.